Presented here are 23 T cell receptor beta chains from one specimen sequenced in a study of cytomegalovirus exposure and HLA in healthy donors. The study ran its PCR with 60 Vbeta and 13 Jbeta primers. Clones were sequenced by immunoSEQ multiplex PCR, and TCRdb holds only the in-frame ones, with some missing. The sample yields around 98,000 clones, approximately 75% seen once. Input material: PBMCs. Receptors originate from a woman aged 40-49 years in good health and CMV-seronegative.

About this clone itself: A junction end diverges from the germline sequence, so it may reflect a read error. The chain combines TRBV7-3 with TRBJ2-2, with 7 bases matching TRBD2. CDR1 is SGHTA, CDR2 FQGTGA, per germline. This CDR3 has 13 amino acids. CDR3 in amino acids: CASSLTSDGELFF. CDR3 DNA: TGTGCCAGCAGCCTAACTAGCGACGGGGAGCTGTTTTTT. Based on the CDR3 plus reference TRBV7-3 and TRBJ2-2, the full variable domain is GAGVSQTPSNKVTEKGKYVELRCDPISGHTALYWYRQSLGQGPEFLIYFQGTGAADDSGLPNDRFFAVRPEGSVSTLKIQRTERGDSAVYLCASSLTSDGELFFGEGSRLTVL.

The chain recombines TRBV6-7 with TRBJ1-1, with D possibly matching TRBD1 (5 bases). TRBV6-7 is flagged as an ORF with uncertain function. Trimming stripped 9 bases from V and 5 bases from J, with 10 bases between. This CDR3 is built from 11 residues. CDR3 in amino acids: CARPGITEAFF. DNA for the CDR3: TGTGCCAGACCAGGGATTACTGAAGCTTTCTTT.

The chain joins TRBV29-1 to TRBJ1-2; D not certain. Germline V gene sequence: CDR1 SQVTM, CDR2 ANQGSEA. The length of the CDR3 is 13 residues. Trimming took 7 bases from V and 0 from J, leaving 12 bases between them. The DNA for the CDR3 is TGCAGCGGAAGGATCGGAGCTAACTATGGCTACACCTTC. This codes for CSGRIGANYGYTF.

This clone was picked up a small number of times. The genes are TRBV6-5 and TRBJ1-2; 11 positions agree with TRBD1. Germline loops: CDR1 MNHEY, CDR2 SVGAGI. Germline trimming cut 10 bases from V and 3 bases from J; bases unmatched to any gene: 7. This CDR3 has 14 amino acids. The CDR3 sequence: CATHKGQGDYGYTF. The CDR3 coding sequence is TGTGCCACACACAAGGGACAGGGGGACTATGGCTACACCTTC.

This clone was observed once. The chain couples TRBV9 to TRBJ1-1, with TRBD1 identical over 7 bases. Trimming cost V 3 bases and J 0 bases; bases outside gene matches: 5. From germline, CDR1 is SGDLS and CDR2 YYNGEE. This CDR3 is 15 amino acids long. CDR3 region: CASSEGQTMNTEAFF. DNA for the CDR3: TGTGCCAGCAGCGAGGGACAGACTATGAACACTGAAGCTTTCTTT.

This chain links TRBV6-6 with TRBJ2-3; tentatively, D is TRBD1 (6 bases). CDR3 length equals 14 residues. V was shortened by 7 bases and J by 2 bases, with 13 bases between the two germline ends. The germline V gene encodes CDR1 MNHNY and CDR2 SVGAGI (reference sequence). CDR3 sequence: CASKTGQPTDTQYF. The CDR3 region has the DNA TGTGCCAGCAAGACAGGACAACCCACAGATACGCAGTATTTT.

V is TRBV5-4 and J is TRBJ1-1; D gene ambiguous. The length of the CDR3 is 12 residues. V lost 6 bases and J 5 bases, leaving 11 bases between the germline ends. Per the germline V gene, CDR1 is SGHNT and CDR2 is YYREEE (reference sequence). CDR3 DNA: TGTGCCAGCAATACGGCCGGGACTGAAGCTTTCTTT. The encoded protein is CASNTAGTEAFF.

V gene TRBV9 combines with J gene TRBJ1-1; 8 nucleotides agree with TRBD1. Germline V gene sequence: CDR1 SGDLS, CDR2 YYNGEE. The CDR3 is 16 residues long. V lost 0 bases, J lost 4 bases, and 8 bases stayed unmatched. The CDR3 DNA reads as TGTGCCAGCAGCGTAGTGGCAGGGGGCGTCGTCACTGAAGCTTTCTTT. Translation gives CASSVVAGGVVTEAFF.

This chain links TRBV4-2 with TRBJ2-2; 16 bases agree with TRBD2. With V trimmed by 6 bases and J by 7 bases, 8 bases remained unmatched. The V gene's germline CDR1 is LGHNA and CDR2 YNFKEQ. The CDR3 covers 17 residues. Here the CDR3 DNA reads TGTGCCAGCAGTCCGGGACTAGCGGGGGGGCCGGACGGGGAGCTGTTTTTT. Translation gives CASSPGLAGGPDGELFF.

The chain links TRBV5-8 to TRBJ2-3; 9 nucleotides line up with TRBD1. The CDR3 runs to 16 residues. The germline gives CDR1 SGHTS, CDR2 YDEGEE. V trimming: 2 bases; J trimming: 4 bases; junction bases outside the gene matches: 8. This CDR3 is CASSFFGQGMADTQYF. The CDR3 DNA is TGTGCCAGCAGCTTTTTTGGACAGGGGATGGCAGATACGCAGTATTTT.

In this sample, this clone turned up a few times. V is TRBV28 and J is TRBJ1-2; unclear D gene. This CDR3 is 13 amino acids long. The V end lost 1 base, the J end lost 5 bases, and 8 bases lay between the germline ends. CDR1 MDHEN and CDR2 SYDVKM come from the germline V gene. The CDR3 loop reads CASSLSGIYGYTF. CDR3 nucleotide sequence: TGTGCCAGCAGTTTATCCGGGATTTATGGCTACACCTTC.

The CDR3 region has the DNA TGCGCCAGCAGCCAGGGACGGGACAGGGTTAATGAGCAGTTCTTC. Translated, it gives CASSQGRDRVNEQFF. The rearrangement joins TRBV4-1 to TRBJ2-1; 9 nucleotides line up with TRBD1. J gave up 7 bases and V 3 bases, and 7 bases lay outside the gene matches. This CDR3 is 15 amino acids long. CDR1 and CDR2 (germline): MGHRA, YSYEKL.

The chain links TRBV29-1 to TRBJ2-1; maybe TRBD2 (7 bases). This CDR3 has 13 residues. Per germline, CDR1 SQVTM and CDR2 ANQGSEA. Deletions cut 7 bases from V and 15 bases from J, with 25 bases between. The CDR3 nucleotides read TGCAGCGCCGAGGGGGGGGAGCACCCAGCGCCGTTCTTC. Residues: CSAEGGEHPAPFF.

This clone has more than one count but fewer than ten. The chain carries TRBV7-6 and TRBJ2-7, with D perhaps TRBD2 (6 bases). Germline V CDR1 and CDR2: SGHVS, FNYEAQ. With 1 base removed from V and 4 bases from J, the gap between germline ends came to 14 bases. This CDR3 has 15 residues. CDR3 sequence: CASSLDEGLTYEQYF. CDR3 in DNA: TGTGCCAGCAGCTTAGATGAGGGACTGACTTACGAGCAGTACTTC.

V gene TRBV7-6 combines with J gene TRBJ1-5, with D perhaps TRBD1 (5 bases). The CDR3 is 16 amino acids. Trimming took 5 bases from V and 4 from J, leaving 18 bases between them. Germline V CDR1 and CDR2: SGHVS, FNYEAQ. As DNA, the CDR3 is TGTGCCAGCAGCCGTAACCCTAGACAGTTAAATCAGCCCCAGCATTTT. It is translated as CASSRNPRQLNQPQHF.

The chain combines TRBV7-8 with TRBJ2-2; 8 nucleotides line up with TRBD1. Looked up from germline, CDR1 is SGHVS and CDR2 is FQNEAQ. The CDR3 runs 16 residues. V shed 5 bases, J shed 7 bases, and the junction held 12 bases outside the gene matches. The CDR3: CASSLYGAGGHGELFF. For the CDR3, the DNA is TGTGCCAGCAGCCTTTATGGGGCAGGGGGCCACGGGGAGCTGTTTTTT.

The chain carries TRBV4-2 and TRBJ1-2, with D maybe TRBD1 (5 bases). Trimming removed 0 bases from V and 8 bases from J, with 25 bases in between. Germline-derived CDR1 and CDR2 are LGHNA and YNFKEQ. The CDR3 length is 18 residues. The CDR3 protein is CASSQEDSPEDRIAGYTF. For the CDR3, the DNA is TGTGCCAGCAGCCAAGAAGACAGTCCCGAGGATCGTATTGCGGGCTACACCTTC.

This clone was seen more than once but under ten times. The CDR3 region has the DNA TGCGCCAGCAGCCCCCGGACAGGGGAGATGAACACTGAAGCTTTCTTT. This translates into CASSPRTGEMNTEAFF. The chain joins TRBV4-1 to TRBJ1-1; 9 nucleotides agree with TRBD1. Germline CDR1 and CDR2: MGHRA and YSYEKL. The CDR3 totals 16 residues. Trimming took 4 bases from V and 0 from J; bases not matched to a gene: 6.

The rearrangement links TRBV25-1 to TRBJ1-2; no definite D call. V was shortened by 4 bases and J by 2 bases, with 8 bases between the two germline ends. The germline V gene encodes CDR1 MGHDK and CDR2 SYGVNS. This CDR3 comprises 13 residues. CDR3 loop: CASSVDGNYGYTF. For the CDR3, the DNA is TGTGCCAGCAGTGTCGACGGGAACTATGGCTACACCTTC.

This sequence joins TRBV7-9 and TRBJ2-7; 7 bases match TRBD1. Per germline, CDR1 SEHNR and CDR2 FQNEAQ (reference sequence). The CDR3 runs to 15 residues. Germline trimming cut 5 bases from V and 0 bases from J; bases unmatched to any gene: 7. The CDR3 sequence is CASSQTGTASYEQYF. Written as DNA, the CDR3 is TGTGCCAGCAGCCAGACCGGGACAGCCTCCTACGAGCAGTACTTC.

The chain carries TRBV19 and TRBJ2-7; D may be TRBD1 (6 bases). Germline V gives CDR1 LNHDA, CDR2 SQIVND (reference sequence). The CDR3 runs to 16 residues. Trimming cost V 6 bases and J 2 bases, with 20 bases left between them. The DNA of the CDR3 is TGTGCCAGTAGCTCAGGGCCAGGGGTAAGGGCCTACGAGCAGTACTTC. Residues: CASSSGPGVRAYEQYF.

J is TRBJ1-4 and V is TRBV5-3; weak D call: TRBD1 (5 bases). Being an ORF, TRBV5-3 has a function that is uncertain. The CDR3 is 14 amino acids. V was shortened by 2 bases and J by 5 bases, with 10 bases between the two germline ends. The CDR3 DNA sequence: TGTGCCAGAAGCTTCCGGGAGGGGAATGAAAAACTGTTTTTT. Protein sequence: CARSFREGNEKLFF.

This chain links TRBV29-1 with TRBJ2-2, with TRBD1 identical over 8 bases. V shed 6 bases, J shed 1 base, and the junction held 7 bases outside the gene matches. CDR1 and CDR2 from the germline V gene are SQVTM and ANQGSEA. The CDR3 totals 15 residues. The CDR3: CSVARGRQNTGELFF. In DNA, the CDR3 is TGCAGCGTGGCCAGGGGGCGACAGAACACCGGGGAGCTGTTTTTT.